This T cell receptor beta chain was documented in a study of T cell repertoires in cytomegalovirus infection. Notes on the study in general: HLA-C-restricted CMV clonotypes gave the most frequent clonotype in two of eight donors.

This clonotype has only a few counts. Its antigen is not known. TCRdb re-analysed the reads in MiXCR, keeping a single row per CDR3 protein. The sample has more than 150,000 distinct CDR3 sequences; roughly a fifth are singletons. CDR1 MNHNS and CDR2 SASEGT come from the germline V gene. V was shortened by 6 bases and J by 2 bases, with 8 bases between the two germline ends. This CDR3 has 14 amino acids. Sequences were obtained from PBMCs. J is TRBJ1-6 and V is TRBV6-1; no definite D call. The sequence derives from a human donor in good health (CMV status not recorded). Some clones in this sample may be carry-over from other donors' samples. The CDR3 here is CASSGATYNSPLHF. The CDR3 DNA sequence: TGTGCCAGCAGCGGCGCGACCTATAATTCACCCCTCCACTTT.